The sequence of this TCR beta chain was determined in a study of blood T cell repertoires in COVID-19. Turning to the study itself: Acute and convalescent COVID-19 specimens originated in the United States, Italy and Spain. From T cells, B-cell-depleted T cells, or PBMCs came the material, which was cDNA or gDNA.

In its sample, this clone was seen a few times. Germline CDR1 and CDR2: KGHSH and LQKENI. This CDR3 has 16 amino acids. Trimming removed 1 base from V and 4 bases from J, with 13 bases in between. Methods used by the authors: Estimation of nucleated cell counts was performed using reference gene primer amplification. Assay used: immunoSEQ multiplex PCR; TCRdb lists only in-frame clones, some missing. Clone size and the V and J calls come from that table; the DNA yielded D and trimming. This table has more than 300,000 clones, around 90% appearing once. V is TRBV18 and J is TRBJ2-2, with D tentatively TRBD1 (6 bases). The TCR was taken from a woman younger than 30 who had recovered from COVID-19. Sequenced material: peripheral blood. The CDR3 region has the DNA TGTGCCAGCTCACCACGGCAGGGGCAGAGCACCGGGGAGCTGTTTTTT. Protein sequence: CASSPRQGQSTGELFF.